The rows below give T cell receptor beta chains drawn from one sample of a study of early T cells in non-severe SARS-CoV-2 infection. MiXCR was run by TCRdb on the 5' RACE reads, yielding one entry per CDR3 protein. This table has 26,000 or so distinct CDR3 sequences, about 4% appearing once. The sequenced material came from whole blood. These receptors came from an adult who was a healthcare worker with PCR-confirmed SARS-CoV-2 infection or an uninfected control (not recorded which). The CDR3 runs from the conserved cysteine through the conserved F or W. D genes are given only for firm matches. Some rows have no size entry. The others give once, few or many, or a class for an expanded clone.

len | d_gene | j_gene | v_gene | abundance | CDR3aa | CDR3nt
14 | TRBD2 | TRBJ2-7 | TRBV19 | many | CASSDPGLADEQYF | TGTGCCAGTAGCGATCCGGGACTAGCGGACGAGCAGTACTTC
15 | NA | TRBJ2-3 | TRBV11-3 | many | CASSLYNWHANTQYF | TGTGCCAGCAGCTTATATAACTGGCATGCAAATACGCAGTATTTT
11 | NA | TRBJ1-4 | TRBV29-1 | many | CSVATNEKLFF | TGCAGCGTTGCAACTAATGAAAAACTGTTTTTT
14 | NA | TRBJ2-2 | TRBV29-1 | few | CSVRGSRNTGELFF | TGCAGCGTTCGCGGCAGCCGGAACACCGGGGAGCTGTTTTTT
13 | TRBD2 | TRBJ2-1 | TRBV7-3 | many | CASSFQGGNEQFF | TGTGCCAGCAGCTTTCAGGGAGGGAACGAGCAGTTCTTC
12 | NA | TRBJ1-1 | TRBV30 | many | CAWSLENTEAFF | TGTGCCTGGAGTTTGGAGAACACTGAAGCTTTCTTT
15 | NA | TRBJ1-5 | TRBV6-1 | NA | CASKETAYSNQPQHF | TGTGCCAGCAAAGAGACAGCCTATAGCAATCAGCCCCAGCATTTT
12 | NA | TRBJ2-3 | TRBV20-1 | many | CSAKLSSDTQYF | TGCAGTGCTAAACTATCTTCCGATACGCAGTATTTT
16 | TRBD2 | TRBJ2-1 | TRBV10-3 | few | CAISRLAGGPYNEQFF | TGTGCCATCAGCCGACTAGCGGGAGGGCCCTACAATGAGCAGTTCTTC
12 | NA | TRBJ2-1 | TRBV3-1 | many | CASSQVTNEQFF | TGTGCCAGCAGCCAAGTAACCAATGAGCAGTTCTTC
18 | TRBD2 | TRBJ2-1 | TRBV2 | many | CASSEALLGIAGGPKQFF | TGTGCCAGCAGTGAAGCGCTTCTAGGGATAGCGGGAGGGCCAAAGCAGTTCTTC
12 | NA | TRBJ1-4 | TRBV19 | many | CASMNPNEKLFF | TGTGCCAGTATGAATCCCAATGAAAAACTGTTTTTT
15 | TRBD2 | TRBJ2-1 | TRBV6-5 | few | CASSYSGGQYNERFF | TGTGCCAGCAGTTATAGCGGGGGACAATACAATGAGCGGTTCTTC
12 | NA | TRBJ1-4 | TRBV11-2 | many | CASSFMREKLFF | TGTGCCAGCAGCTTCATGAGGGAAAAACTGTTTTTT
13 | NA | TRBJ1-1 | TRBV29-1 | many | CSGTRGSVTEAFF | TGCAGCGGTACAAGGGGGAGTGTAACTGAAGCTTTCTTT
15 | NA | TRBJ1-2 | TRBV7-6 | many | CASSSRTADNYGYTF | TGTGCCAGCAGCTCCCGGACAGCTGATAACTATGGCTACACCTTC
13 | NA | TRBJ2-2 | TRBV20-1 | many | CSAPWGPTGELFF | TGCAGTGCCCCGTGGGGGCCGACCGGGGAGCTGTTTTTT
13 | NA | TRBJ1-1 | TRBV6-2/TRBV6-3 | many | CATRGSMNTEAFF | TGTGCCACCAGGGGATCCATGAACACTGAAGCTTTCTTT
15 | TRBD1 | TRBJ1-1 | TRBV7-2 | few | CASSLEGTGISEVFF | TGTGCCAGCAGCTTAGAAGGGACAGGGATCTCTGAAGTTTTCTTT
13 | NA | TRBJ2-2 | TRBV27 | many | CASSLWGPGELFF | TGTGCCAGCAGTTTATGGGGGCCCGGGGAGCTGTTTTTT
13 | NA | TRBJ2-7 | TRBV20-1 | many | CSASKTVGYEQYF | TGCAGTGCTAGCAAGACGGTGGGGTACGAGCAGTACTTC
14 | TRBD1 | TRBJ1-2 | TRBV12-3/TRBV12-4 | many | CASSPTGPNYGYTF | TGTGCCAGCAGTCCGACAGGGCCTAACTATGGCTACACCTTC
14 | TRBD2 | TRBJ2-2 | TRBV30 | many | CAWSVGLAGGELFF | TGTGCCTGGAGTGTCGGACTAGCCGGCGGGGAGCTGTTTTTT
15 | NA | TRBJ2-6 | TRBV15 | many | CATSSRNSGANVLTF | TGTGCCACCAGCTCTCGAAACTCTGGGGCCAACGTCCTGACTTTC
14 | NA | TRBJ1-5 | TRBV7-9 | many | CASGSPGASQPQHF | TGTGCCAGCGGGTCACCGGGGGCAAGTCAGCCCCAGCATTTT
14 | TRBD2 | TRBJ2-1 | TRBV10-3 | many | CAISLAGGNGEQFF | TGTGCCATCAGTTTAGCGGGAGGGAACGGTGAGCAGTTCTTC
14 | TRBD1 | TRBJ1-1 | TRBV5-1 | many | CASSYRGQGTEAFF | TGCGCCAGCAGCTACAGGGGGCAGGGCACTGAAGCTTTCTTT
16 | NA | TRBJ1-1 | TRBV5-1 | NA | CASSRMPGGDLTEAFF | TGCGCCAGCAGCCGGATGCCGGGCGGGGATTTGACTGAAGCTTTCTTT
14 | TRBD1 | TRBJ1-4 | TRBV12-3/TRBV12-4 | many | CASSPGQGPEKLFF | TGTGCCAGCAGCCCTGGACAGGGACCCGAAAAACTGTTTTTT
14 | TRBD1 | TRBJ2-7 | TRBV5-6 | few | CASSLGQGWDEQYF | TGTGCCAGCAGCCTCGGACAGGGCTGGGACGAGCAGTACTTC
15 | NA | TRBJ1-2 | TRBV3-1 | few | CASSQRGSGDYGYTF | TGTGCCAGCAGCCAAAGGGGCAGTGGCGACTATGGCTACACCTTC
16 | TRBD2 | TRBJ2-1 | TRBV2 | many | CASRGTSGRAVGEQFF | TGTGCCAGCAGAGGGACTAGCGGGAGGGCCGTGGGTGAGCAGTTCTTC
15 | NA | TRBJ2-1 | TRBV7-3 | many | CATISLAPSYNEQFF | TGTGCCACCATTTCCCTAGCGCCCTCCTACAATGAGCAGTTCTTC
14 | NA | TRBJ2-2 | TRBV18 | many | CASPPFGDTGELFF | TGTGCCAGCCCCCCGTTTGGAGACACCGGGGAGCTGTTTTTT
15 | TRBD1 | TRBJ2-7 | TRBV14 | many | CASSQDWGQGHEQYF | TGTGCCAGCAGCCAAGATTGGGGACAGGGCCACGAGCAGTACTTC
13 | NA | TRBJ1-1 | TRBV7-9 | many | CASSLKGGTEAFF | TGTGCCAGCAGCTTGAAGGGTGGGACTGAAGCTTTCTTT
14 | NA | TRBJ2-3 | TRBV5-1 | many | CASSLERFTDTQYF | TGCGCCAGCAGCTTGGAGCGGTTCACAGATACGCAGTATTTT
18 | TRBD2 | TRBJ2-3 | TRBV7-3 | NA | CASSLTSGRLLSTDTQYF | TGTGCCAGCAGCTTAACTAGCGGGAGGCTCCTTAGCACAGATACGCAGTATTTT
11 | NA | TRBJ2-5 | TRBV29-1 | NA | CSVGLQETQYF | TGCAGCGTTGGGCTACAAGAGACCCAGTACTTC
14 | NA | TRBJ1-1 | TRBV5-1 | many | CASSLIGEGSEAFF | TGCGCCAGCAGCTTGATAGGTGAAGGGAGTGAAGCTTTCTTT
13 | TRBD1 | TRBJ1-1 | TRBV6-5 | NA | CASSVPGQGSAFF | TGTGCCAGCAGTGTCCCGGGACAGGGGTCGGCTTTCTTT
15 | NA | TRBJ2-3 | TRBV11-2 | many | CASSFRGTSTDTQYF | TGTGCCAGCAGCTTCCGGGGCACTAGCACAGATACGCAGTATTTT
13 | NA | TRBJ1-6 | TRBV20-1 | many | CSATGMDNSPLHF | TGCAGTGCTACAGGGATGGATAATTCACCCCTCCACTTT
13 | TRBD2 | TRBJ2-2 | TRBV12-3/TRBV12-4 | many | CASSQGLAGELFF | TGTGCCAGCAGTCAAGGACTAGCCGGGGAGCTGTTTTTT
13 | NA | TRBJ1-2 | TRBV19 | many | CASSFGSIYGYTF | TGTGCCAGTAGCTTCGGTTCCATCTATGGCTACACCTTC
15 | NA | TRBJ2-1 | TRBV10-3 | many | CAISGVRIYENEQFF | TGTGCCATCAGTGGGGTGCGTATTTATGAGAATGAGCAGTTCTTC
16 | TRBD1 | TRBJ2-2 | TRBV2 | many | CASNRDRDANTGELFF | TGTGCCAGCAACCGGGACAGGGACGCGAACACCGGGGAGCTGTTTTTT
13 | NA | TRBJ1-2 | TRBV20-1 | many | CSARPIGNYGYTF | TGCAGTGCTAGACCCATAGGGAACTATGGCTACACCTTC
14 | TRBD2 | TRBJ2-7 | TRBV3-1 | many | CASSQDPSGYEQYF | TGTGCCAGCAGCCAAGATCCTAGCGGCTACGAGCAGTACTTC
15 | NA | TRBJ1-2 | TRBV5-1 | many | CASRKQGTDYYGYTF | TGCGCCAGCAGGAAGCAGGGCACCGACTACTATGGCTACACCTTC
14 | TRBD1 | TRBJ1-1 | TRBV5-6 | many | CASSSRDRNTEAFF | TGTGCCAGCAGCTCCCGGGACAGAAACACTGAAGCTTTCTTT
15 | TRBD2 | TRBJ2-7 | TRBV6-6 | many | CASSYPGGVAYEQYF | TGTGCCAGCAGTTACCCCGGGGGGGTTGCCTACGAGCAGTACTTC
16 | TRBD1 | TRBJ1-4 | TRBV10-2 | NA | CASSAQRTGRKEKLFF | TGCGCCAGCAGTGCCCAGCGGACAGGGAGGAAGGAAAAACTGTTTTTT
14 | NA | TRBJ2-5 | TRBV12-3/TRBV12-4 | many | CASSLGAAGLAQYF | TGTGCCAGCAGTTTAGGTGCGGCAGGCCTTGCCCAGTACTTC
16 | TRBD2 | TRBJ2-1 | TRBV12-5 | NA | CASGLVLGLAAHEQFF | TGTGCTAGTGGTTTGGTACTAGGACTAGCGGCTCATGAGCAGTTCTTC